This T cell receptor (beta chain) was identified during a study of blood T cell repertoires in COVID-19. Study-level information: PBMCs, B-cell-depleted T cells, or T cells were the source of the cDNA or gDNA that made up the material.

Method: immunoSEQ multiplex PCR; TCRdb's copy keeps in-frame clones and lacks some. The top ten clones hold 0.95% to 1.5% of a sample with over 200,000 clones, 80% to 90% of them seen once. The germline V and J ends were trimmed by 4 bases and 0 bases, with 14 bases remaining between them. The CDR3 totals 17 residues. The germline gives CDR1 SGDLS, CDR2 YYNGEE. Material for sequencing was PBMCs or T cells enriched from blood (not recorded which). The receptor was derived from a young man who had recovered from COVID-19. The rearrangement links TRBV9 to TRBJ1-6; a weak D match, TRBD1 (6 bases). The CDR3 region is CASSIEGVSSYNSPLHF. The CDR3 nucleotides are TGTGCCAGCAGCATAGAGGGGGTTAGCTCCTATAATTCACCCCTCCACTTT.